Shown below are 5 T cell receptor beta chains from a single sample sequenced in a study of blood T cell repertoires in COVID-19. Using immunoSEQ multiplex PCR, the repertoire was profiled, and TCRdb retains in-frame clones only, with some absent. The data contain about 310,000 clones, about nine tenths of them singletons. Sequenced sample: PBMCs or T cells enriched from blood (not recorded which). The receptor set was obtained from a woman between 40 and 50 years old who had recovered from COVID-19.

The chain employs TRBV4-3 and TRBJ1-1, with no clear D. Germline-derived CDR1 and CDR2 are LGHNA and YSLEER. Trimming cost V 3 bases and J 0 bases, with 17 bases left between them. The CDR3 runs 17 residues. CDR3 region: CASSQTRTFGMNTEAFF. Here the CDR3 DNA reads TGCGCCAGCAGCCAGACCCGGACCTTCGGGATGAACACTGAAGCTTTCTTT.

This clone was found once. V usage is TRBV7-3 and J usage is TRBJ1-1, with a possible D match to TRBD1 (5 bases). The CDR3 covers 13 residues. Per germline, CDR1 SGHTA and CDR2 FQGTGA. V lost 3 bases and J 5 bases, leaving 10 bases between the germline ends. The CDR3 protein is CASSFARGTEAFF. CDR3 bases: TGTGCCAGCAGCTTCGCCCGGGGGACTGAAGCTTTCTTT.

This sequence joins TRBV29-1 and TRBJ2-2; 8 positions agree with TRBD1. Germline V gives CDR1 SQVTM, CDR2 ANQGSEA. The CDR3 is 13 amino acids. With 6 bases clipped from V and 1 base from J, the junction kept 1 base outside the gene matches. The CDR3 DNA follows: TGCAGCGTGACAGGGGTGAACACCGGGGAGCTGTTTTTT. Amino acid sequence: CSVTGVNTGELFF.

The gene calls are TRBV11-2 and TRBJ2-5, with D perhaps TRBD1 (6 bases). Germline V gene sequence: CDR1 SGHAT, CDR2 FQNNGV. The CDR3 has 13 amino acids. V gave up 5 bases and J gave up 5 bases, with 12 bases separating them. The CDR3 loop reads CASSLGQRETQYF. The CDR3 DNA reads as TGTGCCAGCAGCCTTGGACAGCGGGAGACCCAGTACTTC.

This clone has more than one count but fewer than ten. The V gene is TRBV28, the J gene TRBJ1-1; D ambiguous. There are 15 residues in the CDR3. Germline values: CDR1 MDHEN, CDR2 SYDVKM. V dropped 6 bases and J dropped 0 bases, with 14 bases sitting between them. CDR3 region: CASRLLIQMNTEAFF. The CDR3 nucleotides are TGTGCCAGCAGACTGCTGATCCAAATGAACACTGAAGCTTTCTTT.